This record looks at one T cell receptor beta chain sequence and its context. No antigen is known for it. RNA transcripts yielded amplified TCR beta CDR3 regions. HTBI primers drove first-round RT-PCR of the TCR CDR3. A single record per CDR3 protein comes from TCRdb applying MiXCR to the multiplex PCR reads. The sample contains under 550,000 distinct CDR3 sequences, approximately 20% of which appear only once. V lost 5 bases and J lost 7, with 10 bases in between. The CDR3 contains 11 residues. Germline V gene lookup returns CDR1 SGHDT and CDR2 YYEEEE. The data belong to a study of T cells in Graves' hyperthyroidism and ophthalmopathy. Study in general: Once the initial diagnosis was made, peripheral blood was obtained before any treatment.

Study-level findings and limits: The model made its ophthalmopathy prediction, and onset followed a median around 6.5 months later.

V is TRBV5-6 and J is TRBJ2-7, with unresolved D. The clonotype originates from a man in his forties with Graves' ophthalmopathy. The source material was blood. The CDR3 region is CASSWQSEQYF. CDR3 sequence (DNA): TGTGCCAGCAGTTGGCAGTCGGAGCAGTACTTC.